Following are 21 T cell receptor beta chains from one sample sequenced in a study of monozygotic twins with cystic fibrosis. Here immunoSEQ multiplex PCR was the method, and the copy in TCRdb shows in-frame clones only, minus some. The sample shows under 40,000 clones, nearly 98% of them seen only once. Material: blood. The receptors originated from a girl between 2 and 10 years old with cystic fibrosis.

The V and J genes are TRBV30 and TRBJ1-1, with no clear D. CDR1 GTSNPN and CDR2 SVGIG come from the germline V gene (reference sequence). The V end lost 8 bases, the J end lost 2 bases, and 21 bases lay between the germline ends. The CDR3 runs 15 residues. CDR3 in amino acids: CAGTDITSRNTEAFF. In nucleotides, the CDR3 is TGTGCCGGAACAGATATTACCAGTCGAAACACTGAAGCTTTCTTT.

The chain is built from TRBV9 and TRBJ2-3; 9 bases fit TRBD2. CDR1 and CDR2 from the germline V gene are SGDLS and YYNGEE. The trim removed 0 bases at V and 2 bases at J, leaving 4 bases unmatched. There are 16 residues in the CDR3. DNA for the CDR3: TGTGCCAGCAGCGTAGAAGAGCGGGGGGTCACAGATACGCAGTATTTT. This gives the protein CASSVEERGVTDTQYF.

This chain connects TRBV9 to TRBJ2-3; D ambiguous. Trimming cost V 3 bases and J 4 bases, with 9 bases left between them. Per germline, CDR1 SGDLS and CDR2 YYNGEE. The CDR3 is 13 amino acids. CDR3 region: CASSGESPDTQYF. The DNA of the CDR3 is TGTGCCAGCAGCGGGGAATCCCCAGATACGCAGTATTTT. Filled out from reference TRBV9 and TRBJ2-3, the complete variable domain reads DSGVTQTPKHLITATGQRVTLRCSPRSGDLSVYWYQQSLDQGLQFLIQYYNGEERAKGNILERFSAQQFPDLHSELNLSSLELGDSALYFCASSGESPDTQYFGPGTRLTVL.

The chain couples TRBV30 to TRBJ1-2; 9 nucleotides align to TRBD1. Germline V gene data show CDR1 as GTSNPN and CDR2 as SVGIG (reference sequence). The CDR3 spans 13 residues. The V segment lost 2 bases and the J segment 6 bases; nucleotides outside the gene matches: 4. The CDR3 reads CAWSPRTGDGYTF. Here the CDR3 DNA reads TGTGCCTGGAGTCCGCGGACAGGGGATGGCTACACCTTC.

DNA for the CDR3: TGTGCCACCCCTGGAGGGAATGGGGGGGAGCTGTTTTTT. Protein: CATPGGNGGELFF. The rearrangement joins TRBV10-3 to TRBJ2-2, with a tentative D call TRBD2 (6 bases). From germline, CDR1 is ENHRY and CDR2 SYGVKD. The CDR3 runs to 13 residues. Trimming shortened V by 10 bases and J by 8 bases, and 17 bases separated the two germline ends.

V and J are TRBV7-6 and TRBJ2-2; D is unclear. Germline V lookup: CDR1 SGHVS, CDR2 FNYEAQ. This CDR3 is built from 12 residues. The V end lost 5 bases, the J end lost 4 bases, and 5 bases lay between the germline ends. This CDR3 reads CASSPLTGELFF. Written as DNA, the CDR3 is TGTGCCAGCAGCCCGCTCACCGGGGAGCTGTTTTTT.

In DNA, the CDR3 is TGCAGCGTTGAAGACCCGGGACCCACTTCGGCCCAGCATTTT. It codes for CSVEDPGPTSAQHF. This chain uses TRBV29-1 with TRBJ1-5; possibly TRBD1 for D (5 bases). The CDR3 sequence is 14 residues long. CDR1 and CDR2 from the germline V gene are SQVTM and ANQGSEA. The V end lost 0 bases, the J end lost 11 bases, and 17 bases lay between the germline ends. Full variable domain (missing parts from reference TRBV29-1 and TRBJ1-5): SAVISQKPSRDICQRGTSLTIQCQVDSQVTMMFWYRQQPGQSLTLIATANQGSEATYESGFVIDKFPISRPNLTFSTLTVSNMSPEDSSIYLCSVEDPGPTSAQHFGDGTRLSIL.

CDR3 sequence: CASGLVTGDSSYEQYF. In DNA, the CDR3 is TGTGCTAGTGGTTTGGTAACAGGCGATAGCTCCTACGAGCAGTACTTC. This rearrangement joins TRBV12-5 to TRBJ2-7; the D gene is possibly TRBD1 (5 bases). The CDR3 runs 16 residues. Germline V CDR1 and CDR2: LGHNT, FRNRAP. Trimming left V 0 bases short and J 0 bases short, with 12 bases between.

The chain links TRBV29-1 to TRBJ1-1, with D possibly TRBD1 on 5 matching bases. V was cut by 1 base and J by 6 bases, with 9 bases left in between. CDR3 length: 12 residues. Per germline, CDR1 SQVTM and CDR2 ANQGSEA. The CDR3 protein is CSVEVRGAEAFF. The DNA of the CDR3 is TGCAGCGTTGAAGTTCGGGGGGCTGAAGCTTTCTTT.

Here the CDR3 DNA reads TGTGCCTGGAGTCGGGGGCAGTCCTACAATGAGCAGTTCTTC. This encodes CAWSRGQSYNEQFF. The chain uses TRBV30 and TRBJ2-1; possibly TRBD1 or TRBD2 for D (6 bases each). This CDR3 has 14 residues. V was trimmed by 2 bases and J by 1 base, leaving 9 bases between them. Germline CDR1 GTSNPN, CDR2 SVGIG (reference sequence).

The V call is TRBV11-2, the J call TRBJ1-1, with 8 bases identical to TRBD1. J lost 5 bases, V lost 5 bases, and 10 bases had no gene match. This CDR3 is 15 amino acids long. Germline V CDR1 and CDR2: SGHAT, FQNNGV. Here the CDR3 DNA reads TGTGCCAGCAGCCCCAGACAGGGGTCGGGGACTGAAGCTTTCTTT. Residues: CASSPRQGSGTEAFF.

On this clone itself: Compared with germline, one end of the junction differs, possibly owing to a read error. The rearrangement links TRBV4-2 to TRBJ2-5; unclear D gene. The CDR3 length is 13 residues. Germline V gene lookup returns CDR1 LGHNA and CDR2 YNFKEQ. The CDR3, as DNA: TGTGCCAGCAGTCAAGGGCATCAAGAGACCCAGTACTTC. Translation gives CASSQGHQETQYF.

The chain has TRBV15 and TRBJ2-1; the D gene is possibly TRBD2 (6 bases). Trimming removed 3 bases from V and 2 bases from J, with 14 bases in between. Per the germline V gene, CDR1 is LNHNV and CDR2 is YYDKDF (reference sequence). The CDR3 has 16 amino acids. The CDR3 sequence: CATSSPEREPYNEQFF. CDR3 sequence (DNA): TGTGCCACCAGCAGTCCTGAACGGGAGCCCTACAATGAGCAGTTCTTC.

The rearrangement links TRBV6-5 to TRBJ2-3, with 7 bases matching TRBD2. CDR1 MNHEY and CDR2 SVGAGI come from the germline V gene. J was trimmed by 4 bases and V by 6 bases; bases with no gene match: 7. The CDR3 totals 14 residues. CDR3 in amino acids: CASRGAGVADTQYF. CDR3 coding DNA: TGTGCCAGCAGGGGCGCGGGAGTGGCAGATACGCAGTATTTT.

The chain has TRBV30 and TRBJ2-2, with D uncertain. Germline values: CDR1 GTSNPN, CDR2 SVGIG (reference sequence). Deletions cut 0 bases from V and 4 bases from J, with 6 bases between. The CDR3 totals 13 residues. Here the CDR3 DNA reads TGTGCCTGGAGTGTCCTCGTCACCGGGGAGCTGTTTTTT. Protein: CAWSVLVTGELFF. The variable domain in full, with the rest retrieved from reference TRBV30 and TRBJ2-2, is SQTIHQWPATLVQPVGSPLSLECTVEGTSNPNLYWYRQAAGRGLQLLFYSVGIGQISSEVPQNLSASRPQDRQFILSSKKLLLSDSGFYLCAWSVLVTGELFFGEGSRLTVL.

This clone was seen once. V is TRBV19 and J is TRBJ2-7, with TRBD2 identical over 15 bases. Germline assignment: CDR1 LNHDA and CDR2 SQIVND (reference sequence). Trimming at V came to 4 bases and at J to 1 base, leaving 8 bases not matched to a gene. CDR3 length: 18 amino acids. DNA for the CDR3: TGTGCCAGTAGTAGAGGGACTAGCGGGAGGTCCTCATCCTACGAGCAGTACTTC. Translating gives CASSRGTSGRSSSYEQYF.

The J gene is TRBJ2-2, the V gene TRBV10-3; D remains unclear. With 8 bases removed from V and 1 base from J, the gap between germline ends came to 8 bases. The CDR3 contains 13 residues. Germline CDR1 and CDR2: ENHRY and SYGVKD. In nucleotides, the CDR3 is TGTGCCATCCTCCAGGTGAACACCGGGGAGCTGTTTTTT. Protein sequence: CAILQVNTGELFF.

The chain has TRBV30 and TRBJ1-5; a weak D match, TRBD1 (5 bases). In germline, CDR1 is GTSNPN, CDR2 SVGIG (reference sequence). V was trimmed by 0 bases and J by 7 bases, leaving 10 bases between them. This CDR3 region has 13 residues. This CDR3 is CAWSVRGWQPQHF. The CDR3 coding sequence is TGTGCCTGGAGTGTGAGGGGCTGGCAGCCCCAGCATTTT.

This chain uses TRBV5-1 with TRBJ2-5, with 7 bases lining up with TRBD1. The germline V gene encodes CDR1 SGHRS and CDR2 YFSETQ. Trimming at V came to 0 bases and at J to 5 bases, leaving 7 bases not matched to a gene. The CDR3 spans 15 residues. CDR3 coding DNA: TGCGCCAGCAGCTTGGCCACAGGGGCTCGGGAGACCCAGTACTTC. Its protein is CASSLATGARETQYF.

J is TRBJ1-1 and V is TRBV5-8; D unclear. CDR3 size: 13 residues. Germline V gives CDR1 SGHTS, CDR2 YDEGEE. V gave up 0 bases and J gave up 4 bases, with 7 bases separating them. CDR3 protein: CASSLGLGTEAFF. As DNA, the CDR3 is TGTGCCAGCAGCTTGGGTTTGGGCACTGAAGCTTTCTTT.

V is TRBV4-2 and J is TRBJ2-7, with 10 bases that match TRBD2. Germline lookup yields CDR1 LGHNA and CDR2 YNFKEQ. CDR3 length: 17 amino acids. V lost 4 bases and J lost 5; bases outside the gene matches: 14. The CDR3: CASSLGLAGELTDEQYF. In DNA form, the CDR3 reads TGTGCCAGCAGCCTAGGTCTAGCGGGAGAACTCACGGACGAGCAGTACTTC.